This record concerns one T cell receptor beta chain sequence. Its antigen is currently unknown. This sample stems from a study of a mutant IDH1 vaccine in newly diagnosed glioma. Time point described: week 5, during vaccination. Doses of 300 ug of mutant IDH1 20-mer peptide were given with topical imiquimod. V was cut by 4 bases and J by 3 bases, with 6 bases left in between. Germline V gene sequence: CDR1 MGHDK, CDR2 SYGVNS. The CDR3 loop spans 12 amino acids. TCRdb's copy holds only in-frame clones and misses some; the assay was immunoSEQ multiplex PCR. The repertoire includes 50,000 to 55,000 clones, around 80% of them detected once, and roughly 4.8% sits in the top ten. Study-level findings and limits: Seemingly, pseudoprogression had no relation to changes in the top peripheral T cell clonotypes.

This TCR came from a man aged 50 to 60 with glioma. V usage is TRBV25-1 and J usage is TRBJ1-2; D remains ambiguous. Sequencing used PBMCs, obtained from a glioma patient whose treatment included an IDH1 peptide vaccine. CDR3 nucleotide sequence: TGTGCCAGCAGTGGCGACTACTATGGCTACACCTTC. The encoded protein is CASSGDYYGYTF.